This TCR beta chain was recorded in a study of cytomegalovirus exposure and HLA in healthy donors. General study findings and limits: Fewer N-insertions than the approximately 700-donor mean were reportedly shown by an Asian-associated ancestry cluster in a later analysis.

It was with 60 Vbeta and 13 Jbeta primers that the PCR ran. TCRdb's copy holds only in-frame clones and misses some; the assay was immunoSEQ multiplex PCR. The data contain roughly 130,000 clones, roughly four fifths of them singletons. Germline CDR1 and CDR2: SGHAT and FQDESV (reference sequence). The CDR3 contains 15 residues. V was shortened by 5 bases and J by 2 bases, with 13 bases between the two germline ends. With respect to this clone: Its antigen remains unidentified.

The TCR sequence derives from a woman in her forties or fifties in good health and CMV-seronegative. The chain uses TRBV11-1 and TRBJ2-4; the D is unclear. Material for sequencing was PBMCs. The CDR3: CASSAAPGPKNIQYF. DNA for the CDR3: TGTGCCAGCAGCGCCGCCCCGGGTCCCAAAAACATTCAGTACTTC.